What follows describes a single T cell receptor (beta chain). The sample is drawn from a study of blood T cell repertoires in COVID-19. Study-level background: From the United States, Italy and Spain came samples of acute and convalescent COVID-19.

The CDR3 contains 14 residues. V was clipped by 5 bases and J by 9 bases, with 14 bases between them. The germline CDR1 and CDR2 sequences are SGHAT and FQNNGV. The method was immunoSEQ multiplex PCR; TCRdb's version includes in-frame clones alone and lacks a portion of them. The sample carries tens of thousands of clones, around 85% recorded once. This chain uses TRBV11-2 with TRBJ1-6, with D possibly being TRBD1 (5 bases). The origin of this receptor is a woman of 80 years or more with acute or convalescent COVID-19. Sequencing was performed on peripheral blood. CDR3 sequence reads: CASSPLRGSSPLHF. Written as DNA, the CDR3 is TGTGCCAGCAGCCCACTCCGGGGGAGTTCACCCCTCCACTTT. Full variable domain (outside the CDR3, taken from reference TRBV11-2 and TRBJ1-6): EAGVAQSPRYKIIEKRQSVAFWCNPISGHATLYWYQQILGQGPKLLIQFQNNGVVDDSQLPKDRFSAERLKGVDSTLKIQPAKLEDSAVYLCASSPLRGSSPLHFGNGTRLTVT.